These 32 T cell receptor beta chains were all obtained from the same sample, sequenced in a study of draining lymph node invasion in breast cancer. TCRdb redid the calling of the bulk RNA-seq reads with MiXCR, one entry per CDR3 protein. The sample has about 1,300 distinct CDR3 sequences, around 60% seen once. Sorting for CD4+ CD45RA- CD25- cells yielded memory conventional CD4 T cells. The material sequenced was sorted memory CD4+ effector T cells from the tumor. The receptors derive from a female donor with luminal breast cancer.

The V and J genes are TRBV19 and TRBJ2-7; no firm D call. V shed 1 base and J shed 5 bases, with 12 bases lying between them. The CDR3 runs to 14 residues. Germline CDR1 and CDR2: LNHDA and SQIVND (reference sequence). DNA for the CDR3: TGTGCCAGTAGTATAGCAGGACGGAGCAACGAGCAGTACTTC. It specifies CASSIAGRSNEQYF.

To note about this clonotype: The junction does not match germline at one end; this may be a read error. The chain uses TRBV12-3 or TRBV12-4 and TRBJ2-5, with D uncertain. This CDR3 comprises 13 residues. CDR3 in amino acids: CASSFTPQETRYF. The CDR3 DNA is TGTGCCAGCAGTTTTACTCCCCAAGAGACCCGGTACTTC.

The chain uses TRBV21-1 and TRBJ2-3; TRBD1 is taken as the D call from the table, unchecked against the DNA. TRBV21-1 represents a pseudogene. The CDR3 is 17 amino acids. The CDR3 reads CASSEGQYSFGTDTQYF. CDR3 in DNA: TGTGCCAGCAGCGAGGGACAGTACTCTTTCGGCACAGATACGCAGTATTTT.

The chain uses TRBV4-1 and TRBJ1-2; possible D gene TRBD1, 6 bases. Germline CDR1 MGHRA, CDR2 YSYEKL. The CDR3 has 16 amino acids. V gave up 1 base and J gave up 5 bases, with 17 bases separating them. In nucleotides, the CDR3 is TGCGCCAGCAGCCAAGGAGATCGCAGGGGCCGATATGGCTACACCTTC. Protein product: CASSQGDRRGRYGYTF.

The rearrangement joins TRBV12-3 or TRBV12-4 to TRBJ2-2, with 10 nucleotides matching TRBD1. With 1 base clipped from V and 6 bases from J, the junction kept 5 bases outside the gene matches. The CDR3 spans 16 residues. The CDR3 region is CASSLDSGQGPGELFF. The CDR3 coding sequence is TGTGCCAGCAGTTTAGACTCGGGACAGGGGCCCGGGGAGCTGTTTTTT.

This sequence joins TRBV5-6 and TRBJ1-3; TRBD1 matches 9 bases. Germline values: CDR1 SGHDT, CDR2 YYEEEE. V dropped 2 bases and J dropped 6; count of bases not matched to a gene: 6. The CDR3 runs 15 residues. The CDR3, as DNA: TGTGCCAGCAGCTTCGTGAGACAGGGGGAAAACACCATATATTTT. It encodes CASSFVRQGENTIYF.

The J gene is TRBJ1-1, the V gene TRBV14; TRBD1 might be the D (6 bases). Germline loops: CDR1 SGHDN, CDR2 FVKESK. Trimming pared 4 bases from V and 8 bases from J, leaving 17 bases between. This CDR3 is built from 14 residues. CDR3 sequence reads: CASSRGQGFTEAFF. In nucleotides, the CDR3 is TGTGCCAGCAGCCGGGGACAAGGTTTTACCGAAGCTTTCTTT.

V and J are TRBV25-1 and TRBJ1-3; the D is unclear. Germline lookup yields CDR1 MGHDK and CDR2 SYGVNS. V was pared by 1 base and J by 0 bases, with 7 bases between. This CDR3 spans 15 amino acids. The CDR3 here is CASSELSSSGNTIYF. The CDR3 DNA follows: TGTGCCAGCAGTGAATTAAGCAGCTCTGGAAACACCATATATTTT.

The gene calls are TRBV5-5 and TRBJ2-5, with D unresolved. V was shortened by 1 base and J by 5 bases, with 15 bases between the two germline ends. The CDR3 is made up of 15 amino acids. Germline CDR1 reads SGHKS; CDR2 reads YYEKEE (reference sequence). CDR3 nucleotides: TGTGCCAGCAGCTTGTACGTGGCAGGTCAGGAGACCCAGTACTTC. Translating gives CASSLYVAGQETQYF.

The chain couples TRBV27 to TRBJ2-5; no reliable D call. The V and J ends lost 0 bases and 4 bases respectively, with 15 bases between them. Per the germline V gene, CDR1 is MNHEY and CDR2 is SMNVEV (reference sequence). The length of the CDR3 is 16 residues. CDR3 in amino acids: CASSLSRYFDPETQYF. The DNA of the CDR3 is TGTGCCAGCAGTTTATCGCGTTACTTTGATCCAGAGACCCAGTACTTC.

The chain carries TRBV4-1 and TRBJ2-3, with no clear D. The germline V gene encodes CDR1 MGHRA and CDR2 YSYEKL. The ends were cut back, 0 bases at V and 0 bases at J, with 10 bases in the middle. The CDR3 runs to 16 residues. CDR3 DNA sequence: TGCGCCAGCAGCCAAGATCAGGCGGTGAGCACAGATACGCAGTATTTT. Its protein product is CASSQDQAVSTDTQYF.

V usage is TRBV15 and J usage is TRBJ1-3; D not certain. V was clipped by 0 bases and J by 0 bases, with 9 bases between them. The CDR3 has 16 residues. Germline values: CDR1 LNHNV, CDR2 YYDKDF (reference sequence). CDR3 in DNA: TGTGCCACCAGCAGAGATCGGGCAGACTCTGGAAACACCATATATTTT. This encodes CATSRDRADSGNTIYF.

J is TRBJ2-3 and V is TRBV20-1, with 7 bases matching TRBD1. Germline values: CDR1 DFQATT, CDR2 SNEGSKA (reference sequence). This CDR3 spans 12 amino acids. V lost 5 bases to trimming and J lost 3 bases; unmatched junction nucleotides: 2. The CDR3 DNA reads as TGCAGTGCTCGGACAGGAACAGATACGCAGTATTTT. It yields the protein CSARTGTDTQYF.

The chain joins TRBV20-1 to TRBJ2-1; D possibly corresponds to TRBD2 (5 bases). Germline CDR1 is DFQATT and CDR2 is SNEGSKA (reference sequence). V lost 1 base to trimming and J lost 10 bases, with 8 bases between them. The CDR3 is made up of 11 amino acids. CDR3 residues: CSARAPGEQFF. The CDR3, as DNA: TGCAGTGCTAGAGCCCCGGGGGAGCAGTTCTTC.

This rearrangement joins TRBV6-5 to TRBJ1-5, with D uncertain. CDR3 length: 13 amino acids. V was trimmed by 5 bases and J by 7 bases, leaving 12 bases between them. Germline CDR1 MNHEY, CDR2 SVGAGI. The CDR3 DNA follows: TGTGCCAGCAGTCCGCTTCCCAGGCAGCCCCAGCATTTT. As protein: CASSPLPRQPQHF.

The chain employs TRBV27 and TRBJ2-7, with a possible D match to TRBD1 (6 bases). V dropped 3 bases and J dropped 6 bases, with 9 bases sitting between them. CDR3 length: 12 residues. Germline CDR1 and CDR2: MNHEY and SMNVEV (reference sequence). The DNA of the CDR3 is TGTGCCAGCAGTTTGACAGGACTCGAGCAGTACTTC. This codes for CASSLTGLEQYF.

The chain uses TRBV27 and TRBJ1-5; D not resolved. Germline V gene data show CDR1 as MNHEY and CDR2 as SMNVEV (reference sequence). V gave up 1 base and J gave up 5 bases, with 6 bases separating them. The CDR3 runs to 13 residues. CDR3 protein: CASSLFWDQPQHF. As DNA, the CDR3 is TGTGCCAGCAGTTTATTTTGGGATCAGCCCCAGCATTTT.

The chain combines TRBV5-1 with TRBJ2-1; a weak D match, TRBD1 (6 bases). V shed 4 bases and J shed 6 bases, with 11 bases lying between them. Looked up from germline, CDR1 is SGHRS and CDR2 is YFSETQ. The length of the CDR3 is 13 residues. Here the CDR3 reads CASSVQGINEQFF. The CDR3 nucleotides are TGCGCCAGCAGCGTACAGGGAATCAATGAGCAGTTCTTC.

The chain links TRBV5-4 to TRBJ1-5; unclear D gene. Germline V CDR1 and CDR2: SGHNT, YYREEE (reference sequence). The CDR3 is 14 residues long. Between the trimmed V and J ends, which lost 1 base and 2 bases, there was a span of 7 bases. The CDR3: CASSLRVRNQPQHF. CDR3 bases: TGTGCCAGCAGCTTGCGGGTTCGCAATCAGCCCCAGCATTTT.

This clonotype was counted a few times. The rearrangement links TRBV12-3 or TRBV12-4 to TRBJ1-4; tentatively, D is TRBD1 (6 bases). This CDR3 is 13 amino acids long. Trimming stripped 5 bases from V and 3 bases from J, with 7 bases between. Written as DNA, the CDR3 is TGTGCCAGCAGTCGACAGGCTAATGAAAAACTGTTTTTT. Its translation is CASSRQANEKLFF.

This clonotype was detected only once. The J gene is TRBJ2-3, the V gene TRBV7-2; 10 bases match TRBD2. CDR1 is SGHTA and CDR2 is FQGNSA in the germline V gene. Trimming cost V 1 base and J 5 bases; bases outside gene matches: 6. The CDR3 sequence is 16 residues long. The CDR3 loop reads CASSLGTSGVVDTQYF. The CDR3, as DNA: TGTGCCAGCAGCTTAGGGACTAGCGGAGTCGTAGATACGCAGTATTTT.

As DNA, the CDR3 is TGTGCCAGCAGCTTAGCGGGCCGGGGAGCTGAAGCTTTCTTT. Translated: CASSLAGRGAEAFF. The chain recombines TRBV7-9 with TRBJ1-1; no firm D call. The germline V gene has CDR1 SEHNR and CDR2 FQNEAQ (reference sequence). The germline V and J ends were trimmed by 0 bases and 6 bases, with 11 bases remaining between them. There are 14 residues in the CDR3.

The genes are TRBV6-1 and TRBJ2-7; either TRBD1 or TRBD2 may fit D (5 bases each). The germline gives CDR1 MNHNS, CDR2 SASEGT. This CDR3 is 15 amino acids long. V was shortened by 4 bases and J by 0 bases, with 13 bases between the two germline ends. CDR3 sequence: CASSAGTASSYEQYV. The CDR3 DNA reads TGTGCCAGCAGTGCGGGGACGGCGAGCTCCTACGAGCAGTACGTC.

Comment on this clonotype: The junction differs from germline at one of its ends, possibly a read error. The V gene is TRBV12-3 or TRBV12-4, the J gene TRBJ1-1; D might be TRBD1 (6 bases). This CDR3 has 10 residues. The CDR3 sequence: CASSFWDIFF. The CDR3 DNA follows: TGTGCCAGCAGTTTCTGGGACATCTTTTTT.

This chain connects TRBV29-1 to TRBJ2-6; the D is unclear. The CDR3 covers 14 residues. From germline, CDR1 is SQVTM and CDR2 ANQGSEA. Trimming pared 6 bases from V and 0 bases from J, leaving 9 bases between. The CDR3 sequence: CSVKPGSGANVLTF. For the CDR3, the DNA is TGCAGCGTAAAACCAGGCTCTGGGGCCAACGTCCTGACTTTC.

This chain joins TRBV19 and TRBJ1-5; 7 bases are shared with TRBD1. The CDR3 has 15 amino acids. CDR1 LNHDA and CDR2 SQIVND come from the germline V gene (reference sequence). With V trimmed by 6 bases and J by 4 bases, 9 bases remained unmatched. The CDR3 DNA is TGTGCCAGTAGCCCCCTGGACAGGCCGAATCAGCCCCAGCATTTT. Translation: CASSPLDRPNQPQHF.

The gene calls are TRBV19 and TRBJ2-6; D is possibly TRBD2 (6 bases). V was trimmed by 7 bases and J by 0 bases, leaving 25 bases between them. Per the germline V gene, CDR1 is LNHDA and CDR2 is SQIVND (reference sequence). The CDR3 has 20 amino acids. CDR3 residues: CASTKGLTPGEYSGANVLTF. DNA of the CDR3: TGTGCCAGTACCAAGGGGCTTACTCCGGGGGAATACTCTGGGGCCAACGTCCTGACTTTC.

This clonotype was counted between two and nine times. The chain uses TRBV7-6 and TRBJ2-1, with 12 positions matching TRBD2. The CDR3 extends over 15 amino acids. Germline values: CDR1 SGHVS, CDR2 FNYEAQ. The ends lost 4 bases at V and 6 bases at J; junction bases unmatched: 4. CDR3 nucleotides: TGTGCCAGCAGCTCCCTAGCGGGGGGGCCCAATGAGCAGTTCTTC. Translating gives CASSSLAGGPNEQFF.

This clonotype was detected only a few times. The rearrangement uses TRBV7-9 and TRBJ2-3, with 12 nucleotides matching TRBD2. The length of the CDR3 is 20 residues. Germline V CDR1 and CDR2: SEHNR, FQNEAQ (reference sequence). Trimming at V came to 6 bases and at J to 1 base, leaving 17 bases not matched to a gene. The CDR3 spells CASSPTQGLAGVKGTDTQYF. The DNA for the CDR3 is TGTGCCAGCAGTCCGACCCAGGGACTAGCGGGTGTTAAGGGCACAGATACGCAGTATTTT.

This clonotype is a singleton in its sample. The chain is built from TRBV5-4 and TRBJ2-5; D uncertain. V lost 3 bases to trimming and J lost 5 bases, with 11 bases between them. The CDR3 consists of 13 residues. The V gene's germline CDR1 is SGHNT and CDR2 YYREEE (reference sequence). Here the CDR3 reads CASSSRTRETQYF. CDR3 DNA: TGTGCCAGCAGCTCTCGGACGAGGGAGACCCAGTACTTC.

The chain links TRBV20-1 to TRBJ1-3; no clear D gene. The CDR3 covers 11 residues. Trimming removed 7 bases from V and 1 base from J, with 5 bases in between. Germline V gene data show CDR1 as DFQATT and CDR2 as SNEGSKA (reference sequence). The CDR3 nucleotides read TGCAGTGTACGATCTGGAAACACCATATATTTT. It is translated as CSVRSGNTIYF.

V and J are TRBV6-1 and TRBJ1-2, with 8 bases that match TRBD1. The V and J ends lost 9 bases and 4 bases, in that order; junction bases with no gene match: 10. This CDR3 has 14 amino acids. CDR1 MNHNS and CDR2 SASEGT come from the germline V gene. The CDR3 region is CASNSGGASYGYTF. Written as DNA, the CDR3 is TGTGCCAGTAATTCAGGGGGCGCGAGCTATGGCTACACCTTC.